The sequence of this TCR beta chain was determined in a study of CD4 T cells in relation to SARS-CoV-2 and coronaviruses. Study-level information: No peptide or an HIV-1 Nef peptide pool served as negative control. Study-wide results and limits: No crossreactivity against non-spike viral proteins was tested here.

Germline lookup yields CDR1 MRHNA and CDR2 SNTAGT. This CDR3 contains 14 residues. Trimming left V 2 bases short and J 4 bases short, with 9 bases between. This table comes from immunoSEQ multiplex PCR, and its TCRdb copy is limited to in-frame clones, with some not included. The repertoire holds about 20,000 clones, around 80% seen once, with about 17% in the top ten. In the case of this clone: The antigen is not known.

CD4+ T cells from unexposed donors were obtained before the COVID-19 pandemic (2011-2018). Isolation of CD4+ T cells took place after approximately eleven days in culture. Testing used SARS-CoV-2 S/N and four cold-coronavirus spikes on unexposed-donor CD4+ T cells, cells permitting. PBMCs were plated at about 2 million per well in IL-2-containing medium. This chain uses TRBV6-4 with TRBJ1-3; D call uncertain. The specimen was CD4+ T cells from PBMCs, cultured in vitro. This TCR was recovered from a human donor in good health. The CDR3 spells CASSDEQTGNTIYF. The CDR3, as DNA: TGTGCCAGCAGTGACGAACAGACCGGAAACACCATATATTTT.